This record looks at one TCR beta chain sequence and its context. Antigen specificity is unknown. The second PCR ran roughly 7 to 12 cycles with a sample-barcoded 5' primer and J-beta primers. TCRdb re-analysed the 5' RACE reads in MiXCR, keeping a single row per CDR3 protein. The sample consists of around 1.7 million distinct CDR3 sequences, 25% to 30% of them appearing once. Individuals who donated were healthy Caucasians from Russia aged roughly 6 to 100. This CDR3 is 13 amino acids long. Germline-derived CDR1 and CDR2 are LGHDT and YNNKEL (reference sequence). V dropped 0 bases and J dropped 7 bases, with 6 bases sitting between them. This specimen belongs to a study of blood T cells in healthy people across ages. Study context: In model experiments, template switching was able to capture about one barcoded beta molecule for every two T cells that were present.

Overall study findings and caveats: Versus aged donors, long-lived donors had higher diversity and more naive CD4+ cells. Unsorted PBMCs blocked a conclusive comparison of naive and antigen-experienced cells.

The rearrangement uses TRBV3-1 and TRBJ1-4; D not certain. This sequence originates from a woman younger than 45 in good health. Sequencing input: blood. In DNA, the CDR3 is TGTGCCAGCAGCCAAGAAGTATCTGAAAAACTGTTTTTT. Protein: CASSQEVSEKLFF.